These 26 T cell receptor beta chains came from one sample sequenced in a study of blood T cells in healthy people across ages. The second PCR ran about 6 to 12 cycles with a sample-barcoded 5' primer and J-beta primers. In TCRdb, the 5' RACE reads were re-called with MiXCR into one record per CDR3 protein. Here the sample spans about 640,000 distinct CDR3 sequences, under 65% being singletons. The sample was blood. The receptors derive from a man between 60 and 75 years old in good health.

This clonotype has ten or more counts. The rearrangement uses TRBV12-3 or TRBV12-4 and TRBJ2-3; TRBD2 is a possible D gene (6 bases). The CDR3 loop spans 16 amino acids. V was cut by 5 bases and J by 6 bases, with 21 bases left in between. The CDR3 spells CASSGGDATIFDTQYF. For the CDR3, the DNA is TGTGCCAGCAGTGGCGGGGACGCCACAATATTCGATACGCAGTATTTT.

The rearrangement links TRBV5-8 to TRBJ2-1; D is ambiguous. From germline, CDR1 is SGHTS and CDR2 YDEGEE. Trimming stripped 5 bases from V and 1 base from J, with 7 bases between. This CDR3 contains 13 residues. CDR3 in amino acids: CASRQESYNEQFF. The CDR3 DNA sequence: TGTGCCAGCAGACAAGAGTCCTACAATGAGCAGTTCTTC. The full variable domain, with the rest looked up from reference TRBV5-8 and TRBJ2-1, is EAGVTQSPTHLIKTRGQQATLRCSPISGHTSVYWYQQALGLGLQFLLWYDEGEERNRGNFPPRFSGRQFPNYSSELNVNALELEDSALYLCASRQESYNEQFFGPGTRLTVL.

The chain couples TRBV4-2 to TRBJ2-4, with 10 bases aligning to TRBD1. J lost 8 bases, V lost 8 bases, and 12 bases had no gene match. The CDR3 spans 15 residues. Germline lookup yields CDR1 LGHNA and CDR2 YNFKEQ. The CDR3 sequence is CASQTGTGVRDIQYF. The CDR3 nucleotides read TGTGCCAGCCAGACGGGGACAGGGGTGAGGGACATTCAGTACTTC.

The gene calls are TRBV27 and TRBJ2-3; D gene ambiguous. V lost 5 bases, J lost 1 base, and 10 bases lay in between. The CDR3 contains 14 residues. Per the germline V gene, CDR1 is MNHEY and CDR2 is SMNVEV (reference sequence). As DNA, the CDR3 is TGTGCCAGCAGTCCTCAGACGGGCACAGATACGCAGTATTTT. It yields the protein CASSPQTGTDTQYF.

The chain links TRBV5-1 to TRBJ2-3, with 12 bases fitting TRBD2. V dropped 1 base and J dropped 4; count of bases not matched to a gene: 16. The CDR3 spans 20 residues. Per germline, CDR1 SGHRS and CDR2 YFSETQ. The CDR3 loop is CASSLKPRLAGALIPDTQYF. The CDR3 nucleotides read TGCGCCAGCAGCTTGAAGCCACGACTAGCGGGGGCCTTGATTCCAGATACGCAGTATTTT.

This clonotype was detected a few times. The chain recombines TRBV3-1 with TRBJ2-7; 8 bases fit TRBD1. V trimming: 2 bases; J trimming: 6 bases; junction bases outside the gene matches: 9. Germline CDR1 reads LGHDT; CDR2 reads YNNKEL (reference sequence). This CDR3 has 15 amino acids. The CDR3 DNA is TGTGCCAGCAGCCAAACCGGGACAGGCCCCATCGAGCAGTACTTC. Its protein product is CASSQTGTGPIEQYF.

The chain employs TRBV10-2 and TRBJ1-2, with D possibly matching TRBD1 (6 bases). The germline V gene has CDR1 WSHSY and CDR2 SAAADI. CDR3 length: 16 residues. With 3 bases removed from V and 5 bases from J, the gap between germline ends came to 19 bases. For the CDR3, the DNA is TGCGCCAGCAGTGAATCCCTGGCAGGGGCGGATTATGGCTACACCTTC. Its protein product is CASSESLAGADYGYTF.

As regards this clonotype: Its ends do not fully match the called genes, so a read error is possible. The gene calls are TRBV6-5 and TRBJ2-3; TRBD1 or TRBD2 may be the D gene (5 bases each). Germline CDR1 MNHEY, CDR2 SVGAGI. There are 14 residues in the CDR3. The CDR3 DNA reads TGTGCCAGCAGTTACGGGACCAGCAGAGATACGCAGTATTTT. Protein: CASSYGTSRDTQYF.

The CDR3 loop is CASSPDSLNTEAFF. CDR3 DNA: TGTGCCAGCAGCCCGGACAGTTTGAACACTGAAGCTTTCTTT. This chain joins TRBV5-4 and TRBJ1-1; D might be TRBD1 (6 bases). Trimming removed 4 bases from V and 0 bases from J, with 10 bases in between. The CDR3 length is 14 residues. Germline lookup yields CDR1 SGHNT and CDR2 YYREEE (reference sequence).

This clonotype was seen just once. The chain links TRBV29-1 to TRBJ2-1; TRBD2 agrees at 10 bases. Trimming cost V 5 bases and J 7 bases; bases outside gene matches: 5. CDR3 length equals 13 residues. Germline V CDR1 and CDR2: SQVTM, ANQGSEA. CDR3 nucleotides: TGCAGCGTTTTGGGACTAGCGAATAATGAGCAGTTCTTC. It is translated as CSVLGLANNEQFF.

Many counts were recorded for this clonotype. The V and J genes are TRBV7-9 and TRBJ2-1; D unresolved. V lost 5 bases, J lost 7 bases, and 18 bases lay in between. This CDR3 region has 15 residues. Germline V gives CDR1 SEHNR, CDR2 FQNEAQ (reference sequence). CDR3 DNA: TGTGCCAGCAGCCAAGGGCAGGTAGGCAGGAATGAGCAGTTCTTC. It is translated as CASSQGQVGRNEQFF.

Only a few counts were recorded for this clonotype. J is TRBJ2-4 and V is TRBV29-1, with D possibly TRBD1 on 5 matching bases. Germline CDR1 reads SQVTM; CDR2 reads ANQGSEA. V dropped 7 bases and J dropped 15 bases, with 16 bases sitting between them. This CDR3 is built from 10 residues. As DNA, the CDR3 is TGCAGCGCTGACCCAGGGTCCGGGTACTTC. Translating it yields CSADPGSGYF.

This clonotype has only one observation. The gene calls are TRBV7-2 and TRBJ1-6; TRBD1 matches 7 bases. CDR1 and CDR2 from the germline V gene are SGHTA and FQGNSA. The trim removed 2 bases at V and 9 bases at J, leaving 10 bases unmatched. There are 16 residues in the CDR3. The CDR3 is CASSLRDSRLGSPLHF. The CDR3 nucleotides read TGTGCCAGCAGCTTACGGGACAGTCGCCTAGGTTCACCCCTCCACTTT.

The sample holds a few counts of this clonotype. This rearrangement joins TRBV7-2 to TRBJ1-2, with 9 positions matching TRBD1. There are 13 residues in the CDR3. The germline CDR1 and CDR2 sequences are SGHTA and FQGNSA. J lost 8 bases, V lost 5 bases, and 6 bases had no gene match. CDR3 sequence reads: CASSLTTGGGYTF. The CDR3 DNA reads as TGTGCCAGCAGCCTTACGACAGGGGGAGGCTACACCTTC.

This clonotype was observed a handful of times. A much more abundant neighbour one base away suggests this may be a read error. The chain couples TRBV4-1 to TRBJ2-5; TRBD1 aligns across 10 bases. J lost 10 bases, V lost 4 bases, and 12 bases had no gene match. Germline V gives CDR1 MGHRA, CDR2 YSYEKL. CDR3 length: 15 amino acids. The CDR3 sequence is CASSPQDGQGDSQYF. The CDR3 coding sequence is TGCGCCAGCAGCCCACAAGATGGACAGGGGGATAGCCAGTACTTC.

This clonotype has a handful of counts. The chain combines TRBV7-2 with TRBJ2-5; 12 nucleotides align to TRBD2. V lost 4 bases and J lost 3; bases outside the gene matches: 3. This CDR3 spans 15 amino acids. From germline, CDR1 is SGHTA and CDR2 FQGNSA. CDR3 sequence (DNA): TGTGCCAGCAGCTCCCGACTAGCGGGAGAAGAGACCCAGTACTTC. Its translation: CASSSRLAGEETQYF.

The chain links TRBV7-2 to TRBJ2-3; the D is unclear. Trimming took 3 bases from V and 4 from J, leaving 11 bases between them. Germline V lookup: CDR1 SGHTA, CDR2 FQGNSA. The CDR3 is 14 residues long. This CDR3 reads CASSFPNVPDTQYF. In nucleotides, the CDR3 is TGTGCCAGCAGCTTTCCTAACGTCCCAGATACGCAGTATTTT.

This clonotype has a handful of counts. V is TRBV29-1 and J is TRBJ2-7; 7 bases map to TRBD1. V shed 8 bases, J shed 6 bases, and the junction held 10 bases outside the gene matches. This CDR3 spans 12 amino acids. The germline V gene encodes CDR1 SQVTM and CDR2 ANQGSEA. CDR3 nucleotide sequence: TGCAGCACCAGACAGGGAGATGGCGAGCAGTACTTC. It codes for CSTRQGDGEQYF.

About this clonotype: One end of the junction fails to match germline, which may point to a read error. V gene TRBV3-1 combines with J gene TRBJ2-7, with TRBD1 matching over 8 bases. The CDR3 contains 12 residues. In germline, CDR1 is LGHDT, CDR2 YNNKEL (reference sequence). The CDR3: CASSSGGYEEYF. The CDR3 nucleotides are TGTGCCAGCAGCTCAGGGGGCTACGAGGAGTACTTC.

CDR3 nucleotide sequence: TGTGCCAGCAGCCTACTTATGGGAGGGAACAATCAGCCCCAGCATTTT. Translated, it gives CASSLLMGGNNQPQHF. The gene calls are TRBV5-8 and TRBJ1-5; D uncertain. Per the germline V gene, CDR1 is SGHTS and CDR2 is YDEGEE. V was cut by 4 bases and J by 3 bases, with 17 bases left in between. This CDR3 region has 16 residues.

There are a few counts of this clonotype. The chain combines TRBV20-1 with TRBJ2-5; the match to TRBD2 covers 9 bases. V shed 4 bases, J shed 5 bases, and the junction held 5 bases outside the gene matches. The CDR3 length is 13 residues. Per germline, CDR1 DFQATT and CDR2 SNEGSKA (reference sequence). The CDR3 nucleotides read TGCAGTGCTACGGGACTAGCTAAGGAGACCCAGTACTTC. Protein sequence: CSATGLAKETQYF.

The chain recombines TRBV10-3 with TRBJ1-2; the match to TRBD1 covers 9 bases. Looked up from germline, CDR1 is ENHRY and CDR2 is SYGVKD. The CDR3 totals 15 residues. Losses at the gene ends were 7 bases for V and 9 bases for J; bases not matched to a gene: 15. The CDR3 DNA reads TGTGCCATCACCCCTAACCGGGACAGGGTAGAAAGCTACACCTTC. It encodes CAITPNRDRVESYTF.

The chain is built from TRBV5-4 and TRBJ1-1, with D maybe TRBD1 (6 bases). V shed 0 bases and J shed 1 base, with 13 bases lying between them. The CDR3 extends over 16 amino acids. The germline V gene has CDR1 SGHNT and CDR2 YYREEE (reference sequence). This CDR3 is CASSLGGRTENTEAFF. As DNA, the CDR3 is TGTGCCAGCAGCTTGGGGGGCAGGACAGAGAACACTGAAGCTTTCTTT.

The sample holds a few counts of this clonotype. This chain uses TRBV5-1 with TRBJ2-7, with D perhaps matching TRBD1 (5 bases). This CDR3 is built from 14 residues. V lost 3 bases, J lost 0 bases, and 10 bases lay in between. CDR1 is SGHRS and CDR2 is YFSETQ in the germline V gene. The CDR3 nucleotides are TGCGCCAGCAGCTGGGGCAGCAGCTCCTACGAGCAGTACTTC. It codes for CASSWGSSSYEQYF.

The chain joins TRBV20-1 to TRBJ2-3; 12 bases are shared with TRBD2. The CDR3 totals 14 residues. Germline lookup yields CDR1 DFQATT and CDR2 SNEGSKA (reference sequence). Written as DNA, the CDR3 is TGCAGCGCTGGGACTAGCGGGCACACAGATACGCAGTATTTT. Amino acids: CSAGTSGHTDTQYF.

For the CDR3, the DNA is TGTGCCAGCAGCTTAGAACAGGGTGGTAATTCACCCCTCCACTTT. It encodes CASSLEQGGNSPLHF. The J gene is TRBJ1-6, the V gene TRBV7-9; D may be TRBD1 (6 bases). With 1 base removed from V and 6 bases from J, the gap between germline ends came to 10 bases. The CDR3 spans 15 residues. Germline V CDR1 and CDR2: SEHNR, FQNEAQ (reference sequence). Looking up the rest from reference TRBV7-9 and TRBJ1-6 gives the full variable domain: DTGVSQNPRHKITKRGQNVTFRCDPISEHNRLYWYRQTLGQGPEFLTYFQNEAQLEKSRLLSDRFSAERPKGSFSTLEIQRTEQGDSAMYLCASSLEQGGNSPLHFGNGTRLTVT.